The clone carrying this TCR beta chain was detected a few times. Its specificity is unknown. The data derive from a study of response to subunit inactivated influenza vaccine. Regarding the study as a whole: New T cells are recruited in small numbers by each seasonal influenza vaccination, according to the authors' suggestion.

This CDR3 region has 15 residues. Germline assignment: CDR1 MNHNS and CDR2 SASEGT. V was pared by 2 bases and J by 2 bases, with 10 bases between. A single record per CDR3 protein comes from TCRdb applying MiXCR to the RT-PCR reads. The sample carries roughly 700,000 distinct CDR3 sequences, around 14% recorded once. The source of this sequence is a man aged 50-60 years who received an inactivated influenza vaccine. The sequences come from PBMCs from blood, collected 14 days before vaccination. The rearrangement joins TRBV6-1 to TRBJ2-1, with D tentatively TRBD1 or TRBD2 (5 bases each). The DNA of the CDR3 is TGTGCCAGCAGTGAACTGGGGGAGCCCTACAATGAGCAGTTCTTC. This gives the protein CASSELGEPYNEQFF.